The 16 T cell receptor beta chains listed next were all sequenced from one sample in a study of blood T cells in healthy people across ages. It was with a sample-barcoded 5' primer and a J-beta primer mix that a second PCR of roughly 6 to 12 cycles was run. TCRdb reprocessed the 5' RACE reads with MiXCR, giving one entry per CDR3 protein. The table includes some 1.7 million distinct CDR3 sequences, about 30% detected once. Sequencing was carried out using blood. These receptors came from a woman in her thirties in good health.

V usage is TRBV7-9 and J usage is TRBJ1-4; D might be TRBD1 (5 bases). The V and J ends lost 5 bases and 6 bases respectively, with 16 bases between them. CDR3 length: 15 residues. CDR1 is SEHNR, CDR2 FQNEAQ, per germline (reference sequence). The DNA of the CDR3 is TGTGCCAGCAGCCCATATTGGGGGAGTGATGAAAAACTGTTTTTT. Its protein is CASSPYWGSDEKLFF.

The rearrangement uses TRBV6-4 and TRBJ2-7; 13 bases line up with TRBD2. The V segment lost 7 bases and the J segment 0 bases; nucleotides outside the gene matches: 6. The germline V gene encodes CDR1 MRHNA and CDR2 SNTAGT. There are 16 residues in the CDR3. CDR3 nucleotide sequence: TGTGCCAGCACTAGGACTAGCGGGGGCCGCTCCTACGAGCAGTACTTC. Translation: CASTRTSGGRSYEQYF.

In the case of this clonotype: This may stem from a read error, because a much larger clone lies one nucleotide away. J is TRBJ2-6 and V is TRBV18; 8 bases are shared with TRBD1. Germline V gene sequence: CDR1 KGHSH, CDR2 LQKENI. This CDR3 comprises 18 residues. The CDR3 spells CTSSPPPTGVSGANVLTF. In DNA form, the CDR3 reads TGTACCAGCTCACCTCCGCCGACAGGGGTCTCTGGGGCCAACGTCCTGACTTTC.

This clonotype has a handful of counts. The CDR3 DNA sequence: TGTGCCAGCAGCCAAGATAGAATAGGCACGCAGTATTTT. Amino acids: CASSQDRIGTQYF. The genes are TRBV3-1 and TRBJ2-3; D is ambiguous. Trimming removed 0 bases at V and 9 bases at J, with 10 bases between. The germline V gene has CDR1 LGHDT and CDR2 YNNKEL (reference sequence). The CDR3 runs 13 residues.

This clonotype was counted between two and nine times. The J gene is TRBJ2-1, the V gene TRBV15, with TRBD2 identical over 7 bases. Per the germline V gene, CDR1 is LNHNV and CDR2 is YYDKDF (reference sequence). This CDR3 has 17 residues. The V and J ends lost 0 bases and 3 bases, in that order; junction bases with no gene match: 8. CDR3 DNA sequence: TGTGCCACCAGCAGAGATCGGGGCGGGAGACTCTACAATGAGCAGTTCTTC. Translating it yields CATSRDRGGRLYNEQFF.

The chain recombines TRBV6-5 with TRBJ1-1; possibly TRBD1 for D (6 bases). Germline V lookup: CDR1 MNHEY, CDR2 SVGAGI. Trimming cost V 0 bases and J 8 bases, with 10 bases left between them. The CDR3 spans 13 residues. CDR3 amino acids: CASSYSAGGEAFF. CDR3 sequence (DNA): TGTGCCAGCAGTTACTCGGCGGGGGGCGAAGCTTTCTTT.

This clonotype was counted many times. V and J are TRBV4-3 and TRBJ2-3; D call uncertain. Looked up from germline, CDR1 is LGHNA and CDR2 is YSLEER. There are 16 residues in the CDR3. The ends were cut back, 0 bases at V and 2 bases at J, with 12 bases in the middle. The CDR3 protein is CASSQDSNGITDTQYF. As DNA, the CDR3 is TGCGCCAGCAGCCAAGATTCGAACGGAATCACAGATACGCAGTATTTT.

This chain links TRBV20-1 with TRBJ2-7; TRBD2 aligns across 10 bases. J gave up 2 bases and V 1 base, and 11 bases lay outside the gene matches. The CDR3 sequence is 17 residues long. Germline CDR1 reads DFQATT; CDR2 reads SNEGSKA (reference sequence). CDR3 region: CSARARGSGRRPYEQYF. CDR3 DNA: TGCAGTGCTAGAGCCCGAGGTAGCGGGAGGCGCCCCTACGAGCAGTACTTC.

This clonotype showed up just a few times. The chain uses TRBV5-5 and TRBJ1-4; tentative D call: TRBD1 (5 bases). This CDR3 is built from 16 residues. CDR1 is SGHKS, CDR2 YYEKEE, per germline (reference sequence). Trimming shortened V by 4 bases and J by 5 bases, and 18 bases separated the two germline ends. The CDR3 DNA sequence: TGTGCCAGCAGCCTTATCATGGGCGGGGGAAATGAAAAACTGTTTTTT. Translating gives CASSLIMGGGNEKLFF.

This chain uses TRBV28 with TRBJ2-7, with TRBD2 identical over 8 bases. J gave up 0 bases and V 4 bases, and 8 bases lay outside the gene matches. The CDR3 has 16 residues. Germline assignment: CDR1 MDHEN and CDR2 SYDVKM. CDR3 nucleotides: TGTGCCAGCAGTTCTTATAGCGGGGCTAGCTCCTACGAGCAGTACTTC. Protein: CASSSYSGASSYEQYF. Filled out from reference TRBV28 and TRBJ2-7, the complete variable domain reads DVKVTQSSRYLVKRTGEKVFLECVQDMDHENMFWYRQDPGLGLRLIYFSYDVKMKEKGDIPEGYSVSREKKERFSLILESASTNQTSMYLCASSSYSGASSYEQYFGPGTRLTVT.

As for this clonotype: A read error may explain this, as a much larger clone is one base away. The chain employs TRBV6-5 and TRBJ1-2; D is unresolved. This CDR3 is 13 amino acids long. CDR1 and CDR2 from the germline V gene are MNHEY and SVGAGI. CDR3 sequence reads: CACSQTTNYGYTF. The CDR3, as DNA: TGTGCCTGCAGTCAAACCACGAACTATGGCTACACCTTC.

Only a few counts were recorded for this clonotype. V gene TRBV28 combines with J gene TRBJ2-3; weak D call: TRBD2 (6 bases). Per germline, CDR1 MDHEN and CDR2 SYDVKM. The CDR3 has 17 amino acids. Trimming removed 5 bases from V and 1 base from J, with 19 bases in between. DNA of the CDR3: TGTGCCAGCAGTCGTCGGGGGACCCCGGTAGGCACAGATACGCAGTATTTT. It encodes CASSRRGTPVGTDTQYF.

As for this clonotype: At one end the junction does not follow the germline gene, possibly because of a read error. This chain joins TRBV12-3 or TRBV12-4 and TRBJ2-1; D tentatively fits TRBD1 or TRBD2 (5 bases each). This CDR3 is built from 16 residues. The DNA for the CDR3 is TGCGCCAGCAGTATACTACCTGGGACGGGTTACAATGAGCAGTTCTTC. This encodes CASSILPGTGYNEQFF.

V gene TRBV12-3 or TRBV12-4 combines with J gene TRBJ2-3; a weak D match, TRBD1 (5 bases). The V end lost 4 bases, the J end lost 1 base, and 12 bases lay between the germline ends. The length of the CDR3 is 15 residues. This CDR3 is CASSSRPRGTDTQYF. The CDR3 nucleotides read TGTGCCAGCAGTTCCAGACCCAGGGGCACAGATACGCAGTATTTT.

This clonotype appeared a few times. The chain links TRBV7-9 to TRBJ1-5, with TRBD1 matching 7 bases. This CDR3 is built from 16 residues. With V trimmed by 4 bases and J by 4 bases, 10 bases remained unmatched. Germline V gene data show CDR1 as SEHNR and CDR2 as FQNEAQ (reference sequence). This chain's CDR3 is CASSSYTGTDNQPQHF. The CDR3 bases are TGTGCCAGCAGCTCATATACCGGGACAGATAATCAGCCCCAGCATTTT.

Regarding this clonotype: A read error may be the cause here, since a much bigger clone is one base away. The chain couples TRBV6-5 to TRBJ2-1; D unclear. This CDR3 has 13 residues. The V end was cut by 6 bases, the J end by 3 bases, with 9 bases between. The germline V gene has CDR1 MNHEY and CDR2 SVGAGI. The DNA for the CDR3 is TGTGCCAGCAGATCGGTACGCTACAATGAGCAGTTCTTC. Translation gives CASRSVRYNEQFF.